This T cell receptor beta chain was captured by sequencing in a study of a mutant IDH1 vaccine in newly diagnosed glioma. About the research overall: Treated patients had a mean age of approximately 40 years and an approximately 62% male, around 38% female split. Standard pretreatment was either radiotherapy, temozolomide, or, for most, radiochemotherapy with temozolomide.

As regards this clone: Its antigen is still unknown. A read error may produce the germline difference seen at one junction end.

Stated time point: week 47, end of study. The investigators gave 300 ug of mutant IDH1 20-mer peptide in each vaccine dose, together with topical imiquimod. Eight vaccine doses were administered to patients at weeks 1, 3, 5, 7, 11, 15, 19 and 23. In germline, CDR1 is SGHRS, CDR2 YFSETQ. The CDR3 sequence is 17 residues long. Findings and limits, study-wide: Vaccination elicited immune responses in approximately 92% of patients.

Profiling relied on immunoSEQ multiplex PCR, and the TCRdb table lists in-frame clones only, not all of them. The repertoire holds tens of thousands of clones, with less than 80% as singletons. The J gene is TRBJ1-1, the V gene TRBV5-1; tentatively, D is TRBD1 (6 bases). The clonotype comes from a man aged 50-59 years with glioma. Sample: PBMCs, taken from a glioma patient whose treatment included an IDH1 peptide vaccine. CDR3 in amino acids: CASRLGGGSYMNTEAFF. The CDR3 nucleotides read TGCGCCAGCAGATTGGGAGGGGGTTCTTACATGAACACTGAAGCTTTCTTT.